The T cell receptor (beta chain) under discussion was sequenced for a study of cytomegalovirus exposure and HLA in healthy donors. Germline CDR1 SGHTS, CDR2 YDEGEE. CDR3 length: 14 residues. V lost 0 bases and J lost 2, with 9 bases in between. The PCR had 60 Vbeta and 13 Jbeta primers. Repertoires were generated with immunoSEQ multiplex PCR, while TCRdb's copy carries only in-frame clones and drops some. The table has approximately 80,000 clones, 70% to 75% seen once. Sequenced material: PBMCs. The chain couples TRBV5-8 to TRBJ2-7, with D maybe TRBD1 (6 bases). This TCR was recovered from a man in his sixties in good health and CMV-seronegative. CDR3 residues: CASSLGGDTYEQYF. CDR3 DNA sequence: TGTGCCAGCAGCTTGGGTGGGGACACCTACGAGCAGTACTTC.